What follows are 22 T cell receptor beta chains derived from one specimen sequenced in a study of regulatory T cells in long-lasting Graves disease. The time point: newly diagnosed GD, antithyroid drugs for less than 3 months. Making the TCR library involved RNA that had been extracted from PBMCs. To make TCR beta libraries, researchers used iRepertoire HTBI primers and Arm-PCR of CDR3 regions. One entry per CDR3 protein results from TCRdb running MiXCR on the multiplex PCR reads. The table lists roughly 420,000 distinct CDR3 sequences, about 16% of them singletons. This sample also belongs to another study, concerning T cells in Graves' hyperthyroidism and ophthalmopathy.

Specimen: peripheral blood mononuclear cells (PBMCs), collected at new diagnosis, from a patient treated with antithyroid drugs. The source is a woman aged 25-40 years with Graves disease.

This clonotype appeared many times. This rearrangement joins TRBV7-9 to TRBJ1-2, with D maybe TRBD1 (5 bases). The V gene's germline CDR1 is SEHNR and CDR2 FQNEAQ (reference sequence). V lost 0 bases to trimming and J lost 3 bases, with 17 bases between them. CDR3 size: 17 residues. The CDR3 is CASSLAMMGDSHYGYTF. CDR3 nucleotide sequence: TGTGCCAGCAGCTTAGCGATGATGGGGGATTCCCACTATGGCTACACCTTC.

This clonotype has a count of ten or more. The chain carries TRBV6-2 or TRBV6-3 and TRBJ2-1; D is possibly TRBD2 (6 bases). The V and J ends lost 0 bases and 0 bases respectively, with 12 bases between them. CDR1 is MNHEY, CDR2 SVGEGT, per germline. The CDR3 consists of 17 residues. CDR3 sequence: CASSYSIERVSYNEQFF. The CDR3 DNA reads TGTGCCAGCAGTTACTCGATCGAGCGGGTCTCCTACAATGAGCAGTTCTTC.

V and J are TRBV20-1 and TRBJ1-1; 10 bases are a match to TRBD1. The germline gives CDR1 DFQATT, CDR2 SNEGSKA (reference sequence). J gave up 4 bases and V 0 bases, and 14 bases lay outside the gene matches. The CDR3 spans 18 residues. CDR3: CSARDWGQGSWAATEAFF. For the CDR3, the DNA is TGCAGTGCTAGAGATTGGGGACAGGGGTCGTGGGCCGCCACTGAAGCTTTCTTT.

This clonotype came up a few times. A much larger clone differs by one base, so this may be a read error. The gene calls are TRBV28 and TRBJ2-3; D call uncertain. The CDR3 extends over 14 amino acids. The germline CDR1 and CDR2 sequences are MDHEN and SYDVKM. This CDR3 is CASSSWSSTDAQYF. The CDR3, as DNA: TGTGCCAGCAGTAGTTGGAGTAGCACAGATGCGCAGTATTTT.

The sample holds a few counts of this clonotype. The gene calls are TRBV28 and TRBJ2-2; 8 positions agree with TRBD2. V dropped 0 bases and J dropped 4; count of bases not matched to a gene: 13. The CDR3 length is 19 residues. The V gene's germline CDR1 is MDHEN and CDR2 SYDVKM. CDR3 protein: CASSLWSRLAPSSTGELFF. In nucleotides, the CDR3 is TGTGCCAGCAGTTTATGGTCGAGACTAGCGCCATCTTCCACCGGGGAGCTGTTTTTT.

This clonotype was counted at least ten times. The CDR3 sequence: CAISESEGVVRSYNEQFF. The DNA of the CDR3 is TGTGCCATCAGTGAGTCGGAGGGAGTAGTGAGGTCCTACAATGAGCAGTTCTTC. The chain is built from TRBV10-3 and TRBJ2-1, with D maybe TRBD2 (6 bases). Trimming left V 0 bases short and J 1 base short, with 16 bases between. In germline, CDR1 is ENHRY, CDR2 SYGVKD. This CDR3 contains 18 residues.

V and J are TRBV29-1 and TRBJ1-1, with a tentative D call TRBD1 (5 bases). The CDR3 totals 12 residues. V was trimmed by 4 bases and J by 8 bases, leaving 14 bases between them. From germline, CDR1 is SQVTM and CDR2 ANQGSEA. The CDR3 DNA is TGCAGCGTTGGTGGGACGGAAACAGAAGCTTTCTTT. It is translated as CSVGGTETEAFF.

There are a few counts of this clonotype. The chain is built from TRBV12-3 or TRBV12-4 and TRBJ2-7, with 10 bases fitting TRBD2. This CDR3 contains 16 residues. The V gene end was trimmed by 3 bases and the J gene end by 6 bases; junction bases not matched to a gene: 11. The CDR3 DNA follows: TGTGCCAGCAGTTTTTCGGCTAGCGGGAGAGTGGGCGAGCAGTACTTC. Translating it yields CASSFSASGRVGEQYF.

At least ten counts were recorded for this clonotype. Here the CDR3 reads CASSLLDRSYQPRAQYF. The CDR3 DNA follows: TGTGCCAGCAGTTTACTGGACAGATCATATCAACCTCGGGCGCAGTACTTC. This chain connects TRBV27 to TRBJ2-7; D is possibly TRBD1 (6 bases). Trimming cost V 2 bases and J 9 bases, with 26 bases left between them. There are 17 residues in the CDR3. Germline values: CDR1 MNHEY, CDR2 SMNVEV (reference sequence).

This clonotype was detected ten times or more. The chain recombines TRBV28 with TRBJ1-5; TRBD1 is a possible D gene (6 bases). V was cut by 5 bases and J by 5 bases, with 13 bases left in between. This CDR3 has 14 residues. Germline CDR1 is MDHEN and CDR2 is SYDVKM. The CDR3 DNA sequence: TGTGCCAGCAGTAGGACAGTGAAAGATCAGCCCCAGCATTTT. It is translated as CASSRTVKDQPQHF.

This clonotype has a count of ten or more. The genes are TRBV6-2 or TRBV6-3 and TRBJ2-3, with unresolved D. Germline CDR1 MNHEY, CDR2 SVGEGT. The CDR3 covers 13 residues. Trimming pared 0 bases from V and 6 bases from J, leaving 7 bases between. The CDR3 sequence is CASSYSDGDTQYF. For the CDR3, the DNA is TGTGCCAGCAGTTACTCGGACGGGGATACGCAGTATTTT.

In its sample, this clonotype was seen a few times. This chain uses TRBV9 with TRBJ2-7; D ambiguous. Per germline, CDR1 SGDLS and CDR2 YYNGEE. The CDR3 spans 14 residues. V gave up 3 bases and J gave up 6 bases, with 16 bases separating them. The DNA for the CDR3 is TGTGCCAGCAGCGCATCCGGACGGCTCGGCGAGCAGTACTTC. It is translated as CASSASGRLGEQYF.

The chain carries TRBV7-9 and TRBJ2-5; D is ambiguous. Trimming pared 5 bases from V and 3 bases from J, leaving 13 bases between. Germline CDR1 SEHNR, CDR2 FQNEAQ (reference sequence). The CDR3 runs to 14 residues. In DNA, the CDR3 is TGTGCCAGCAGCCACAACGGTGGTGAAGAGACCCAGTACTTC. It encodes CASSHNGGEETQYF.

Only a few counts were recorded for this clonotype. The chain is built from TRBV7-9 and TRBJ2-1; D remains unclear. This CDR3 contains 16 residues. Germline loops: CDR1 SEHNR, CDR2 FQNEAQ (reference sequence). The V end was cut by 4 bases, the J end by 3 bases, with 16 bases between. The CDR3 sequence: CASSSQLRSDYNEQFF. The DNA for the CDR3 is TGTGCCAGCAGCTCACAACTGCGTTCAGACTACAATGAGCAGTTCTTC. The variable domain in full, completed from reference TRBV7-9 and TRBJ2-1, reads DTGVSQNPRHKITKRGQNVTFRCDPISEHNRLYWYRQTLGQGPEFLTYFQNEAQLEKSRLLSDRFSAERPKGSFSTLEIQRTEQGDSAMYLCASSSQLRSDYNEQFFGPGTRLTVL.

This clonotype showed up many times. The chain employs TRBV28 and TRBJ2-7, with D perhaps given as TRBD1 or TRBD2 (6 bases each). The germline CDR1 and CDR2 sequences are MDHEN and SYDVKM. The CDR3 loop spans 14 amino acids. Trimming cost V 8 bases and J 2 bases, with 16 bases left between them. The CDR3 nucleotides are TGTGCCAGCTGCCTGAGGGGGGTTACCTACGAGCAGTACTTC. Translating it yields CASCLRGVTYEQYF.

This clonotype was detected many times. For the CDR3, the DNA is TGCAGTGCTAGAGGATCCAGGGAGGGGGCACGCTATGGCTACACCTTC. Translated: CSARGSREGARYGYTF. The rearrangement uses TRBV20-1 and TRBJ1-2; 7 bases map to TRBD1. Trimming removed 1 base from V and 4 bases from J; junction bases left unmatched: 12. CDR3 length equals 16 residues. Germline CDR1 DFQATT, CDR2 SNEGSKA (reference sequence).

Ten or more counts support this clonotype. This sequence joins TRBV2 and TRBJ1-1; weak D call: TRBD1 (5 bases). V dropped 2 bases and J dropped 1 base, with 8 bases sitting between them. CDR1 is SNHLY and CDR2 is FYNNEI in the germline V gene. The CDR3 runs 14 residues. CDR3 DNA sequence: TGTGCCAGCAGTGAACAGGGTGGGAACACTGAAGCTTTCTTT. It specifies CASSEQGGNTEAFF.

The table lists this clonotype with many counts. The CDR3: CATSPAGQANTEAFF. In DNA form, the CDR3 reads TGTGCCACCAGCCCGGCTGGACAGGCGAACACTGAAGCTTTCTTT. The rearrangement joins TRBV15 to TRBJ1-1; 7 nucleotides agree with TRBD1. Germline loops: CDR1 LNHNV, CDR2 YYDKDF (reference sequence). The V gene end was trimmed by 5 bases and the J gene end by 1 base; junction bases not matched to a gene: 7. This CDR3 contains 15 residues.

This clonotype was detected many times. The chain combines TRBV12-3 or TRBV12-4 with TRBJ1-4, with D possibly TRBD1 on 6 matching bases. The CDR3 is 15 residues long. V shed 6 bases and J shed 0 bases, with 11 bases lying between them. The CDR3 DNA follows: TGTGCCAGCAGCCCGGACAGAGCAACTAATGAAAAACTGTTTTTT. Its protein product is CASSPDRATNEKLFF.

In its sample, this clonotype was seen many times. This sequence joins TRBV28 and TRBJ2-5; tentatively, D is TRBD2 (6 bases). Per the germline V gene, CDR1 is MDHEN and CDR2 is SYDVKM. Between the trimmed V and J ends, which lost 4 bases and 0 bases, there was a span of 21 bases. The CDR3 loop spans 18 amino acids. The CDR3 loop is CASSSPSRGAAYQETQYF. The CDR3 bases are TGTGCCAGCAGTTCGCCGTCGCGGGGAGCGGCTTACCAAGAGACCCAGTACTTC. Full variable domain (outside the CDR3, taken from reference TRBV28 and TRBJ2-5): DVKVTQSSRYLVKRTGEKVFLECVQDMDHENMFWYRQDPGLGLRLIYFSYDVKMKEKGDIPEGYSVSREKKERFSLILESASTNQTSMYLCASSSPSRGAAYQETQYFGPGTRLLVL.

This clonotype was counted a few times. The chain uses TRBV4-1 and TRBJ1-5; weak D call: TRBD1 (6 bases). V lost 3 bases to trimming and J lost 4 bases, with 13 bases between them. The CDR3 is 15 amino acids. CDR1 is MGHRA and CDR2 is YSYEKL in the germline V gene. The DNA for the CDR3 is TGCGCCAGCAGCCACCAGGACAGCCAGAATCAGCCCCAGCATTTT. Residues: CASSHQDSQNQPQHF.

This clonotype was seen a few times. The gene calls are TRBV12-3 or TRBV12-4 and TRBJ2-2; 7 bases fit TRBD1. The CDR3 is 16 residues long. V was clipped by 5 bases and J by 4 bases; unmatched bases: 10. The CDR3 loop is CASSPRTGFGTGELFF. In DNA, the CDR3 is TGTGCCAGCAGTCCCCGGACAGGCTTCGGCACCGGGGAGCTGTTTTTT.